Sequencing of this T cell receptor beta chain was carried out in a study of CD8+ T cells in alopecia areata. Study summary: Tofacitinib continued for 6 to 18 months and was then withheld for 6 months. Study-level results: For lesional scalp, especially alopecia totalis/universalis, clonality was higher than in normal scalp. Scalp specimens additionally yield sequences from normal skin's resident alphabeta T cells. Amid tofacitinib therapy, many expanded lesional clones stayed present in scalp and blood.

Sequencing relied on a cDNA template that was reverse transcribed from extracted RNA. The data were produced by immunoSEQ multiplex PCR, yet TCRdb's version contains in-frame clones alone and is incomplete. The sample has 200,000 to 250,000 clones, 30% to 40% seen once; the top ten hold 0.48%. This CDR3 has 14 residues. The V gene end was trimmed by 5 bases and the J gene end by 0 bases; junction bases not matched to a gene: 4. Germline CDR1 reads SGHTA; CDR2 reads FQGTGA. With respect to this clone: As yet, its antigen is unknown.

Treatment in this sample: oral pan-JAK inhibitor, 5-10 mg twice daily. This chain connects TRBV7-3 to TRBJ2-7; 7 bases align to TRBD1. The sequence was obtained from a human donor with alopecia areata. This material consisted of CD4+ T cells sorted from blood, taken around week 30, from a patient treated with tofacitinib. The CDR3 nucleotides are TGTGCCAGCAGCAAGAGGACAGGCTCCTACGAGCAGTACTTC. Protein sequence: CASSKRTGSYEQYF.